This T cell receptor (beta chain) was retrieved from a study of T cell responses to AZD1222 COVID-19 vaccine. About this clone: Other DNA sequences in the sample encode the same CDR3.

Using immunoSEQ multiplex PCR, the repertoire was profiled, and TCRdb retains in-frame clones only, with some absent. The data hold 95,000 to 150,000 clones, with more than 75% observed a single time. The origin of this receptor is an adult in good health. The source material was peripheral blood, sampled on day 0 of AZD1222 vaccination.

The CDR3 bases are TGTGCCTGGAGTGTAGGACCCTACGAGCAGTACTTC. Protein product: CAWSVGPYEQYF. The chain uses TRBV30 and TRBJ2-7; D is unclear. Germline V gene lookup returns CDR1 GTSNPN and CDR2 SVGIG (reference sequence). Deletions cut 0 bases from V and 2 bases from J, with 5 bases between. The CDR3 is 12 amino acids.